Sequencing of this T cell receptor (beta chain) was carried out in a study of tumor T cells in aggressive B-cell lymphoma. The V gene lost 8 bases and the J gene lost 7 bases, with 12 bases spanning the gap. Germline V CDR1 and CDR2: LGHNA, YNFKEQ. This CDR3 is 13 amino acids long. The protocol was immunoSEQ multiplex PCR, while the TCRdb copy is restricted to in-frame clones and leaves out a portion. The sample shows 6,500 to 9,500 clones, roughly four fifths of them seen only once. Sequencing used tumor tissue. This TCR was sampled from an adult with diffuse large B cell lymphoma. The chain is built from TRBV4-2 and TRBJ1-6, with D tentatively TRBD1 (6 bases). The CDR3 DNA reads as TGTGCCAGCCGGACAGAGAAAAATTCACCCCTCCACTTT. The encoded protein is CASRTEKNSPLHF.